Below, 2 T cell receptor beta chains from the same sample are listed, as sequenced in a study of tumor-infiltrating lymphocytes in oesophageal squamous cell carcinoma. From the PCR reads, TCRdb called clonotypes with MiXCR, one entry per CDR3 protein. Of 8,500 to 14,000 distinct CDR3 sequences listed, around 58% are singletons. Sequencing used esophageal tumor tissue. The receptors come from a male donor with esophageal squamous cell carcinoma.

This clonotype showed up just a few times. The chain joins TRBV7-9 to TRBJ2-5; D not certain. The V gene lost 5 bases and the J gene lost 1 base, with 11 bases spanning the gap. The germline V gene encodes CDR1 SEHNR and CDR2 FQNEAQ (reference sequence). The CDR3 has 14 residues. In DNA, the CDR3 is TGTGCCAGCAGCCCAGGACGGTTCCAAGAGACCCAGTACTTC. Translation gives CASSPGRFQETQYF.

The chain is built from TRBV7-8 and TRBJ2-7; the match to TRBD1 covers 8 bases. Judging by the DNA end, TRBJ2-5 fits better; the J call may be wrong. The length of the CDR3 is 16 residues. Germline CDR1 is SGHVS and CDR2 is FQNEAQ. Here the CDR3 DNA reads TGTGCCAGCAGTTCGCCGGACCAGGGGGCCCAAGAGACCCAGTACTTC. It yields the protein CASSSPDQGAQETQYF.